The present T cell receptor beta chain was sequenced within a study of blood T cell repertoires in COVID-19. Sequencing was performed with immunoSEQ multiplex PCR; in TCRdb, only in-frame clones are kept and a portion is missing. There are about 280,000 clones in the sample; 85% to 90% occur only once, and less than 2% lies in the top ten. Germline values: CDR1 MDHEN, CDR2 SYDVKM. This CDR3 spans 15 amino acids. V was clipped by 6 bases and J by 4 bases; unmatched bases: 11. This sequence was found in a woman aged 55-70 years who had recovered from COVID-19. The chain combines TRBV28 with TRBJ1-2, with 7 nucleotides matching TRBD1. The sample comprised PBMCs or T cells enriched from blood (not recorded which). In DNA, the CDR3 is TGTGCCAGCAGCCCCCAGTGGCAGGGGGTCTATGGCTACACCTTC. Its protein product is CASSPQWQGVYGYTF.